This T cell receptor beta chain was documented in a study of T cell responses to AZD1222 COVID-19 vaccine (dated by TCRdb to about 2021). Turning to the overall study: TCR sequencing covered fewer than 250 trial participants: around 210 given two doses of AZD1222 and some 25 given two doses of MenACWY control vaccine. Trial participants were enrolled into age subgroups of 18-55, 56-69 and 70-plus years, which contained about 160, 30 and 59 TCR-sequenced participants, respectively.

Measured from the cysteine to the phenylalanine, the CDR3 is 17 residues long. Here the CDR3 DNA is all that survives: 51 bases in frame from base 1. V lost 3 bases and J lost 0 bases; the stretch between them is 15 bases long. The germline V gene (reference sequence) sets CDR1 to LNHDA and CDR2 to SQIVND. Sample time point, as interpreted from the label and publication: about 28 days (+/-7) after the second vaccine dose. The sample's treatment or condition, from its label and the paper: meningococcal conjugate vaccine given as trial control. Vaccinee samples came from UK trials COV001 and COV002, including a single-blind randomized controlled phase 2/3 trial of AZD1222 (ChAdOx1 nCoV-19) in healthy adults. For TCRbeta chain sequencing, PBMC samples were collected from trial participants at day 0 and at day 28 after the second dose. The CDR3 regions of human TCRbeta chains were analyzed by immunosequencing. As for the original processing: Repertoire TCRs were matched against a reference library of SARS-CoV-2-specific TCRs generated with the MIRA antigen-specificity platform. Breadth was defined as the fraction of unique TCRs that were SARS-CoV-2-associated, and depth was defined as the fraction of total T cells that were SARS-CoV-2-associated. Using the MIRA data, each spike-specific TCR was assigned both to the spike region to which the TCR was reactive and to a CD4 or CD8 class. Log10-transformed breadth and depth values were compared by one-way ANOVA with Sidak's multiple comparisons tests. TCRdb limited this immuneACCESS table to in-frame rearrangements with V and J called. A share of clones is missing; checked studies link under half to unresolved V genes, and the rest is unexplained. The DNA was the basis for D and trimming; V, J and clone size are from that table. Counted in this sample were some 170,000 clones; about 87% of them appeared once. The top ten clonotypes cover 4% to 4.5% of the sample.

Comments on this clone: Its antigen remains unidentified. Base qualities are not provided; no much larger clone lies one nucleotide away.

The paper's findings and limits, for the study overall: CD4 TCRs associated with the vaccine covered the entire spike protein, and the dominant responses were in regions 160-218 and 743-854. Spike-specific TCR breadth and depth rose significantly after two AZD1222 doses compared with day 0 and with MenACWY recipients. The 56-69-year group was small, and its depth increase did not reach significance, likely because of low power. Participants were mostly white British, with more females than males. The authors suggested clonal diversity may have been underestimated. Because no samples from the day 14 peak response were available, repertoires could be characterized only after the peak T cell response. Nearly half of unique spike-specific TCRs reportedly recognized epitopes outside regions mutated in the B.1.351 and B.1.1.7 variants. Conclusions about previously exposed vaccinees are limited, since just 5 or 6 AZD1222 recipients were seropositive for SARS-CoV-2 at baseline.

The chain is assembled from TRBV19 and TRBJ1-3; D gene: possibly TRBD1, on 6 matching bases. The receptor comes from an adult who received the MenACWY meningococcal vaccine as a control. The source was peripheral blood, collected 28 days after the second dose of the MenACWY control vaccine. The CDR3 corresponds to CASSMDRRPSSGNTIYF. The nucleotide sequence reads TGTGCCAGTAGTATGGACAGACGCCCGAGCTCTGGAAACACCATATATTTT.